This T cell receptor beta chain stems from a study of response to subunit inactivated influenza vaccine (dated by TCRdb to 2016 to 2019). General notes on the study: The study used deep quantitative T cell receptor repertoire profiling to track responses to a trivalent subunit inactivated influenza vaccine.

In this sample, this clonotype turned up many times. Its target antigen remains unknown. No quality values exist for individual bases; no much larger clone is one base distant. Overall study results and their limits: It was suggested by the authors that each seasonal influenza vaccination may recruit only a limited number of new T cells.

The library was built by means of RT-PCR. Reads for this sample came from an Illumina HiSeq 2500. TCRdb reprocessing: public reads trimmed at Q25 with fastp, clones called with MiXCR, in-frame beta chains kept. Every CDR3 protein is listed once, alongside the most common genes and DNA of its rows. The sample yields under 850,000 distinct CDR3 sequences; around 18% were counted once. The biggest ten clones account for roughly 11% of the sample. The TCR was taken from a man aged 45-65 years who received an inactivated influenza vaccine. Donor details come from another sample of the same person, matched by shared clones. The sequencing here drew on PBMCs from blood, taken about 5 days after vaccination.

At the DNA level, the sequence is TGTGCCAGCAGCCGAGTGGGGCCGACCTACGAGCAGTACTTC. Translation gives CASSRVGPTYEQYF. The V and J genes are TRBV7-9 and TRBJ2-7; the D gene is possibly TRBD1, with 5 bases matching. There are 14 amino acids in the CDR3, from cysteine to phenylalanine inclusive. Just CDR3 DNA is preserved here, 42 bases in frame from base 1. V lost 5 bases and J lost 2 bases; the stretch between them is 13 bases long. Looking up the germline V gene (reference sequence) yields CDR1 SEHNR and CDR2 FQNEAQ.